The 32 T cell receptor beta chains below all came from one sample that was sequenced in a study of blood T cell repertoires in COVID-19. The table came from immunoSEQ multiplex PCR; TCRdb's copy has only in-frame clones and leaves some out. The table has some 300,000 clones, roughly 89% seen once. The sequenced sample consisted of peripheral blood. Every receptor here comes from a middle-aged woman with COVID-19, enrolled during active disease.

The chain couples TRBV4-3 to TRBJ2-3; the match to TRBD2 covers 7 bases. The V gene's germline CDR1 is LGHNA and CDR2 YSLEER. The CDR3 is 12 residues long. J lost 5 bases, V lost 6 bases, and 2 bases had no gene match. The CDR3 protein is CASRGRGDTQYF. CDR3 DNA sequence: TGCGCCAGCAGAGGGAGGGGAGATACGCAGTATTTT.

The chain carries TRBV11-3 and TRBJ2-7; 7 bases are a match to TRBD1. J gave up 2 bases and V 1 base, and 5 bases lay outside the gene matches. This CDR3 region has 15 residues. Germline CDR1 reads SGHNT; CDR2 reads YENEEA. CDR3 sequence reads: CASSLASGGTYEQYF. The CDR3 DNA sequence: TGTGCCAGCAGCTTAGCGTCAGGGGGTACCTACGAGCAGTACTTC.

The gene calls are TRBV9 and TRBJ2-2; D perhaps matches TRBD2 (6 bases). The CDR3 extends over 15 amino acids. V shed 0 bases and J shed 4 bases, with 10 bases lying between them. Germline-derived CDR1 and CDR2 are SGDLS and YYNGEE. Here the CDR3 DNA reads TGTGCCAGCAGCGTAGGACTAGTTGGCACCGGGGAGCTGTTTTTT. As protein: CASSVGLVGTGELFF.

The rearrangement uses TRBV7-9 and TRBJ1-1, with 10 bases lining up with TRBD1. Germline CDR1 reads SEHNR; CDR2 reads FQNEAQ (reference sequence). V lost 5 bases, J lost 4 bases, and 10 bases stayed unmatched. This CDR3 is 16 amino acids long. CDR3 sequence (DNA): TGTGCCAGCAGCCAGTCGGGGACAGGGGCGACCACTGAAGCTTTCTTT. It is translated as CASSQSGTGATTEAFF.

The chain uses TRBV7-9 and TRBJ1-1; D call uncertain. From germline, CDR1 is SEHNR and CDR2 FQNEAQ (reference sequence). V lost 0 bases to trimming and J lost 6 bases, with 11 bases between them. This CDR3 spans 14 amino acids. CDR3 coding DNA: TGTGCCAGCAGCTTAGCGCCGGGGATACCTGAAGCTTTCTTT. This translates into CASSLAPGIPEAFF.

The V and J genes are TRBV5-1 and TRBJ2-5, with 8 positions matching TRBD2. The CDR3 consists of 16 residues. V lost 10 bases to trimming and J lost 5 bases; unmatched junction nucleotides: 19. Germline values: CDR1 SGHRS, CDR2 YFSETQ. In DNA, the CDR3 is TGCGCCCGCCGGCGGGGGGCAGGGCCGATGGGGGAGACCCAGTACTTC. Amino acids: CARRRGAGPMGETQYF.

This chain uses TRBV27 with TRBJ1-1, with D unresolved. The CDR3 spans 12 residues. Trimming cost V 5 bases and J 4 bases, with 8 bases left between them. CDR1 MNHEY and CDR2 SMNVEV come from the germline V gene (reference sequence). CDR3: CASSRYGTEAFF. CDR3 nucleotide sequence: TGTGCCAGCAGTCGGTATGGCACTGAAGCTTTCTTT.

The chain couples TRBV27 to TRBJ1-5, with D tentatively TRBD1 (5 bases). The length of the CDR3 is 14 residues. The V end was cut by 6 bases, the J end by 2 bases, with 11 bases between. Germline V CDR1 and CDR2: MNHEY, SMNVEV (reference sequence). Here the CDR3 reads CASSSQVGNQPQHF. In nucleotides, the CDR3 is TGTGCCAGCAGCTCACAGGTAGGCAATCAGCCCCAGCATTTT.

The V gene is TRBV5-4, the J gene TRBJ2-5, with no clear D. This CDR3 is built from 16 residues. Trimming took off 0 bases at V and 1 base at J, with 13 bases between the two ends. The germline V gene encodes CDR1 SGHNT and CDR2 YYREEE (reference sequence). As DNA, the CDR3 is TGTGCCAGCAGCTTGGGGGCCCAATCATCCCAAGAGACCCAGTACTTC. This encodes CASSLGAQSSQETQYF.

The chain links TRBV25-1 to TRBJ2-1; 7 bases are shared with TRBD2. This CDR3 spans 14 amino acids. V shed 1 base and J 8 bases; nucleotides not matched to a gene: 5. CDR1 and CDR2 from the germline V gene are MGHDK and SYGVNS. The chain's CDR3 is CASSEWEGLYEQFF. The CDR3 DNA reads TGTGCCAGCAGTGAATGGGAGGGGCTATATGAGCAGTTCTTC. Drawing the rest from reference TRBV25-1 and TRBJ2-1, the complete variable domain is EADIYQTPRYLVIGTGKKITLECSQTMGHDKMYWYQQDPGMELHLIHYSYGVNSTEKGDLSSESTVSRIRTEHFPLTLESARPSHTSQYLCASSEWEGLYEQFFGPGTRLTVL.

CDR3 in amino acids: CASGLAGDGTGELFF. CDR3 DNA: TGTGCCAGCGGGTTAGCGGGAGACGGCACCGGGGAGCTGTTTTTT. The chain links TRBV6-5 to TRBJ2-2; 9 bases are a match to TRBD2. Germline CDR1 and CDR2: MNHEY and SVGAGI. The CDR3 totals 15 residues. The ends lost 8 bases at V and 4 bases at J; junction bases unmatched: 8.

V gene TRBV7-9 combines with J gene TRBJ2-3; 9 positions agree with TRBD2. With 2 bases clipped from V and 2 bases from J, the junction kept 5 bases outside the gene matches. From germline, CDR1 is SEHNR and CDR2 FQNEAQ (reference sequence). The CDR3 runs 16 residues. CDR3 coding DNA: TGTGCCAGCAGCTTAATTTCTAGCGGGGCCACAGATACGCAGTATTTT. Residues: CASSLISSGATDTQYF. The full variable domain, in which reference TRBV7-9 and TRBJ2-3 provide the parts outside the CDR3, is DTGVSQNPRHKITKRGQNVTFRCDPISEHNRLYWYRQTLGQGPEFLTYFQNEAQLEKSRLLSDRFSAERPKGSFSTLEIQRTEQGDSAMYLCASSLISSGATDTQYFGPGTRLTVL.

The chain has TRBV5-1 and TRBJ1-3; weak D call: TRBD1 (5 bases). Trimming took 0 bases from V and 7 from J, leaving 11 bases between them. The CDR3 has 14 residues. Germline CDR1 reads SGHRS; CDR2 reads YFSETQ. The CDR3 sequence is CASSLDGGANTIYF. The CDR3 nucleotides are TGCGCCAGCAGCTTGGATGGAGGGGCGAACACCATATATTTT.

This chain uses TRBV7-8 with TRBJ1-1; D not resolved. Germline values: CDR1 SGHVS, CDR2 FQNEAQ. The CDR3 spans 15 residues. V gave up 0 bases and J gave up 1 base, with 9 bases separating them. CDR3 protein: CASSLARLGNTEAFF. The CDR3 DNA reads TGTGCCAGCAGCTTAGCGAGACTTGGGAACACTGAAGCTTTCTTT.

This rearrangement joins TRBV5-4 to TRBJ1-2; the match to TRBD1 covers 7 bases. Trimming removed 0 bases from V and 8 bases from J; junction bases left unmatched: 4. The V gene's germline CDR1 is SGHNT and CDR2 YYREEE (reference sequence). This CDR3 comprises 13 residues. DNA of the CDR3: TGTGCCAGCAGCTTGGTTATGACAGGGGGCTACACCTTC. Its protein is CASSLVMTGGYTF.

V gene TRBV5-1 combines with J gene TRBJ2-3, with TRBD2 matching 7 bases. V trimming: 1 base; J trimming: 2 bases; junction bases outside the gene matches: 7. Germline-derived CDR1 and CDR2 are SGHRS and YFSETQ. The CDR3 extends over 16 amino acids. CDR3 in DNA: TGCGCCAGCAGCTTGTGGCAAGGGACTAACACAGATACGCAGTATTTT. This codes for CASSLWQGTNTDTQYF.

The genes are TRBV2 and TRBJ1-1; no clear D. Trimming stripped 0 bases from V and 8 bases from J, with 19 bases between. The CDR3 loop spans 16 amino acids. Germline V gene sequence: CDR1 SNHLY, CDR2 FYNNEI. The CDR3 sequence is CASSEAALVASPEAFF. CDR3 nucleotides: TGTGCCAGCAGTGAAGCGGCTTTGGTTGCTTCTCCCGAAGCTTTCTTT.

CDR3 amino acids: CASSLGTSGANEQFF. In nucleotides, the CDR3 is TGTGCCAGCAGCCTAGGGACTAGCGGGGCCAATGAGCAGTTCTTC. The V call is TRBV11-1, the J call TRBJ2-1, with 13 bases that match TRBD2. Germline V lookup: CDR1 SGHAT, CDR2 FQDESV (reference sequence). The junction had 4 bases not matched to a gene; V was cut back by 5 bases and J by 6 bases. The CDR3 loop spans 15 amino acids.

The V call is TRBV6-2 or TRBV6-3, the J call TRBJ1-5; unclear D gene. Trimming left V 8 bases short and J 4 bases short, with 15 bases between. The CDR3 totals 14 residues. The germline V gene has CDR1 MNHEY and CDR2 SVGEGT. The CDR3 reads CASRPGGSNQPQHF. The CDR3 DNA is TGTGCCAGCCGCCCGGGAGGTTCTAATCAGCCCCAGCATTTT.

This clone has just one count. V usage is TRBV19 and J usage is TRBJ1-2; 9 positions agree with TRBD1. V lost 3 bases to trimming and J lost 6 bases; unmatched junction nucleotides: 11. CDR1 LNHDA and CDR2 SQIVND come from the germline V gene (reference sequence). There are 16 residues in the CDR3. CDR3 in DNA: TGTGCCAGTAGTATGCCCGGGACAGGGTGGTCGAATGGCTACACCTTC. Amino acid sequence: CASSMPGTGWSNGYTF.

The V gene is TRBV7-8, the J gene TRBJ2-5, with 11 nucleotides matching TRBD2. The CDR3 covers 16 residues. Looked up from germline, CDR1 is SGHVS and CDR2 is FQNEAQ. Germline trimming cut 2 bases from V and 5 bases from J; bases unmatched to any gene: 7. The CDR3 nucleotides are TGTGCCAGCAGCTTAAGGCTAGCGGGGGGAGGGGAGACCCAGTACTTC. Translating gives CASSLRLAGGGETQYF.

This sequence joins TRBV7-2 and TRBJ2-3, with 7 bases aligning to TRBD2. After removal of 2 bases from V and 6 bases from J, the junction contained 11 bases not matched to a gene. There are 16 residues in the CDR3. Germline CDR1 SGHTA, CDR2 FQGNSA. For the CDR3, the DNA is TGTGCCAGCAGCTTAAGGCTCGGGGGGAGCGGGGATACGCAGTATTTT. Translation: CASSLRLGGSGDTQYF.

The chain recombines TRBV7-2 with TRBJ1-5; D unclear. The germline V and J ends were trimmed by 1 base and 3 bases, with 7 bases remaining between them. The CDR3 totals 14 residues. Germline V gene sequence: CDR1 SGHTA, CDR2 FQGNSA. The CDR3 region has the DNA TGTGCCAGCAGCTTAGACCAGGTCAATCAGCCCCAGCATTTT. Its translation is CASSLDQVNQPQHF.

The J gene is TRBJ2-1, the V gene TRBV5-4; TRBD1 might be the D (5 bases). With 0 bases removed from V and 0 bases from J, the gap between germline ends came to 7 bases. Germline CDR1 SGHNT, CDR2 YYREEE (reference sequence). The CDR3 has 15 amino acids. CDR3 DNA: TGTGCCAGCAGCTTGGGACAGACCTCCTACAATGAGCAGTTCTTC. Amino acids: CASSLGQTSYNEQFF.

The V and J genes are TRBV7-9 and TRBJ2-1; 9 bases are shared with TRBD1. The V gene end was trimmed by 5 bases and the J gene end by 3 bases; junction bases not matched to a gene: 5. The CDR3 has 15 amino acids. CDR1 and CDR2 (germline): SEHNR, FQNEAQ (reference sequence). CDR3 DNA: TGTGCCAGCAGCGCCTGGACAGGGGACTACAATGAGCAGTTCTTC. Translation: CASSAWTGDYNEQFF.

The chain employs TRBV3-1 (or the pseudogene TRBV3-2) and TRBJ2-3; 7 positions match TRBD1. The germline CDR1 and CDR2 sequences are LGHDT and YNNKEL (reference sequence). The V segment lost 3 bases and the J segment 4 bases; nucleotides outside the gene matches: 7. CDR3 length equals 15 residues. The CDR3 is CASSQNPGGSDTQYF. The CDR3 bases are TGTGCCAGCAGCCAGAACCCAGGGGGTTCAGATACGCAGTATTTT.

The rearrangement uses TRBV9 and TRBJ2-7; D possibly corresponds to TRBD1 (5 bases). Germline CDR1 reads SGDLS; CDR2 reads YYNGEE. This CDR3 has 15 residues. Trimming removed 2 bases from V and 6 bases from J, with 18 bases in between. CDR3 nucleotides: TGTGCCAGCAGCGTTGAGTTGCAGGACACAAGCGAGCAGTACTTC. It yields the protein CASSVELQDTSEQYF.

The chain has TRBV7-9 and TRBJ2-5, with a weak D call TRBD2 (5 bases). Germline values: CDR1 SEHNR, CDR2 FQNEAQ (reference sequence). The CDR3 is 16 residues long. Trimming took off 5 bases at V and 0 bases at J, with 16 bases between the two ends. The CDR3 region is CASSPRGSSHQETQYF. CDR3 in DNA: TGTGCCAGCAGCCCCCGAGGGTCCTCCCACCAAGAGACCCAGTACTTC.

The CDR3 nucleotides read TGCAGCGCCTTACAGGGCGCCTCTGGAAACACCATATATTTT. It is translated as CSALQGASGNTIYF. This rearrangement joins TRBV29-1 to TRBJ1-3; D is perhaps TRBD1 (6 bases). V was cut by 7 bases and J by 0 bases, with 13 bases left in between. Per germline, CDR1 SQVTM and CDR2 ANQGSEA. This CDR3 has 14 amino acids.

The V and J genes are TRBV29-1 and TRBJ1-1, with D possibly TRBD1 on 6 matching bases. The CDR3 consists of 15 residues. Germline V gene sequence: CDR1 SQVTM, CDR2 ANQGSEA. Trimming took off 6 bases at V and 4 bases at J, with 21 bases between the two ends. CDR3 loop: CSVYLGTPTATEAFF. For the CDR3, the DNA is TGCAGCGTGTATCTCGGGACACCTACCGCCACTGAAGCTTTCTTT.

CDR3 coding DNA: TGCGCCAGCAGCGGACTAGCGGGAGGACTCACCAATGAGCAGTTCTTC. Its protein product is CASSGLAGGLTNEQFF. The rearrangement uses TRBV5-1 and TRBJ2-1; 14 bases fit TRBD2. Trimming took 4 bases from V and 6 from J; bases not matched to a gene: 6. CDR1 SGHRS and CDR2 YFSETQ come from the germline V gene. CDR3 size: 16 residues.

This clone was detected only once. The chain uses TRBV11-3 and TRBJ2-5, with TRBD2 matching 13 bases. The V gene's germline CDR1 is SGHNT and CDR2 YENEEA. V was pared by 5 bases and J by 5 bases, with 8 bases of the junction left unmatched. This CDR3 spans 16 amino acids. The CDR3 loop is CASSAGLAGALETQYF. For the CDR3, the DNA is TGTGCCAGCAGCGCCGGACTAGCGGGAGCGCTGGAGACCCAGTACTTC.